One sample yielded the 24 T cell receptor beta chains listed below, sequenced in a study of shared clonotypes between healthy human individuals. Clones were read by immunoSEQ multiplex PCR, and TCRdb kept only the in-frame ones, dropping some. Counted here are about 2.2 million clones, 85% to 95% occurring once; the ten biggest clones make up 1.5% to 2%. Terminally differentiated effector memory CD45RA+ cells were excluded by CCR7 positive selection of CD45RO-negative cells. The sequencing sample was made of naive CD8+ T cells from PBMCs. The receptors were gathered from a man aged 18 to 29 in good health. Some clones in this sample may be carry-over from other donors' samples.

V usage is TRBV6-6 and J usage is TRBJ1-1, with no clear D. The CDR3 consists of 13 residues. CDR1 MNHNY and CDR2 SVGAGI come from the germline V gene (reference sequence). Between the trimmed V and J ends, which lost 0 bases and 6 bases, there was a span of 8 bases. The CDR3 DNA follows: TGTGCCAGCAGTTACTCCTTTAGGTCTGAAGCTTTCTTT. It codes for CASSYSFRSEAFF.

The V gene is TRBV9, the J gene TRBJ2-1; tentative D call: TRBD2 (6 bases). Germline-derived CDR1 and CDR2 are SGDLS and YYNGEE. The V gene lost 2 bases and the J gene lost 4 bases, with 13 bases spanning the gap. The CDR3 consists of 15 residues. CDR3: CASSVGTHHYNEQFF. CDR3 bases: TGTGCCAGCAGCGTCGGGACTCACCATTACAATGAGCAGTTCTTC.

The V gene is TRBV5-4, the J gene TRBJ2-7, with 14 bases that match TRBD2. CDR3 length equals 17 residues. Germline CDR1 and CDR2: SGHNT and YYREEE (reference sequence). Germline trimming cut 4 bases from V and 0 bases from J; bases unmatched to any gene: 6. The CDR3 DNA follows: TGTGCCAGCAGCCAGGGACTAGCGGGAGTATACTCCTACGAGCAGTACTTC. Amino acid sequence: CASSQGLAGVYSYEQYF.

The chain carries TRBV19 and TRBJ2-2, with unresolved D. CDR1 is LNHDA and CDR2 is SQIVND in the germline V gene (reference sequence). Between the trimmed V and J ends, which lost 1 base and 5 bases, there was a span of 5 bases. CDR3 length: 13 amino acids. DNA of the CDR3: TGTGCCAGTAGTATAGTCGAGACCGGGGAGCTGTTTTTT. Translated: CASSIVETGELFF.

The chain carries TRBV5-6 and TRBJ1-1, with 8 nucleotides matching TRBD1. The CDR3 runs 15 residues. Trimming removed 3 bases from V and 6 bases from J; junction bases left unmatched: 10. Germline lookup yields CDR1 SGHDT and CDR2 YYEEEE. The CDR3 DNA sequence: TGTGCCAGCAGCTCAGAGACAGGGGAGAGGCCTGAAGCTTTCTTT. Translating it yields CASSSETGERPEAFF.

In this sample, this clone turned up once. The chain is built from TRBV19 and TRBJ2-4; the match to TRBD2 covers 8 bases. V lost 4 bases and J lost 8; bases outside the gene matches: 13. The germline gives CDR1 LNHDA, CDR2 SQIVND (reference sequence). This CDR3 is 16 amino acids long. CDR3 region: CASSTPGAGGGDIQYF. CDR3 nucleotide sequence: TGTGCCAGTAGTACCCCCGGGGCGGGAGGAGGGGACATTCAGTACTTC. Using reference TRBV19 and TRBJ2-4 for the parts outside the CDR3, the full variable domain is DGGITQSPKYLFRKEGQNVTLSCEQNLNHDAMYWYRQDPGQGLRLIYYSQIVNDFQKGDIAEGYSVSREKKESFPLTVTSAQKNPTAFYLCASSTPGAGGGDIQYFGAGTRLSVL.

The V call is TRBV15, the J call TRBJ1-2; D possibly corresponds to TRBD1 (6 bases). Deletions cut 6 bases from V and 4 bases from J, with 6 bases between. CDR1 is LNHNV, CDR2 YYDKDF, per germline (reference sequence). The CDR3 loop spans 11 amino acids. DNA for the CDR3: TGTGCCACCAGGGACAGCTATGGCTACACCTTC. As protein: CATRDSYGYTF.

CDR3 sequence (DNA): TGTGCCAGCAGCCATCCTAGACAGGACTCTGGAAACACCATATATTTT. Its protein product is CASSHPRQDSGNTIYF. The chain employs TRBV7-9 and TRBJ1-3, with D possibly being TRBD1 (6 bases). In germline, CDR1 is SEHNR, CDR2 FQNEAQ (reference sequence). CDR3 length: 16 amino acids. V was trimmed by 5 bases and J by 0 bases, leaving 14 bases between them.

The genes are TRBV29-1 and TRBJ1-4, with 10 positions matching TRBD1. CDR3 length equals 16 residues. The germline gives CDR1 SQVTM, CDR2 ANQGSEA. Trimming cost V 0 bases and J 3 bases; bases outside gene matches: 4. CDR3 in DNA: TGCAGCGTTGAAGATGGGACAGGGGTCGCTAATGAAAAACTGTTTTTT. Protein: CSVEDGTGVANEKLFF.

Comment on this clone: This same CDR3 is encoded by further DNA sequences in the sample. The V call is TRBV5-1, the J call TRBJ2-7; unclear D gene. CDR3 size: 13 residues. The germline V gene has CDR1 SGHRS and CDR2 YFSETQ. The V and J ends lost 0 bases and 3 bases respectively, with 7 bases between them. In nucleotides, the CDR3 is TGCGCCAGCAGCTTGGGTGCTAGCTACGAGCAGTACTTC. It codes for CASSLGASYEQYF.

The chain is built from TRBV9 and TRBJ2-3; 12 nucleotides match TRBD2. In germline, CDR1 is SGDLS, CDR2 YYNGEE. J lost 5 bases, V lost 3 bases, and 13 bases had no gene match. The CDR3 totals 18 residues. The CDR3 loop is CASSERLAGDYGGDTQYF. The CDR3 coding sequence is TGTGCCAGCAGCGAAAGACTAGCGGGAGACTACGGGGGAGATACGCAGTATTTT.

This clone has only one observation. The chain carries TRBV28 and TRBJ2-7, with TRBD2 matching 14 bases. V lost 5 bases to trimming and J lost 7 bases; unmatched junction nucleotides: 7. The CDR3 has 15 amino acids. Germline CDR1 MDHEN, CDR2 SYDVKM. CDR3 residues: CASSLGLAGGWEQYF. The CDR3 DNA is TGTGCCAGCAGTCTAGGACTAGCGGGAGGTTGGGAGCAGTACTTC.

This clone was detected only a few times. The CDR3 DNA reads as TGTGCCAGCAAATTGACATCTGCAACTAATGAAAAACTGTTTTTT. Its protein is CASKLTSATNEKLFF. The rearrangement links TRBV2 to TRBJ1-4; no clear D. The CDR3 runs 15 residues. V lost 7 bases, J lost 0 bases, and 12 bases lay in between. CDR1 is SNHLY, CDR2 FYNNEI, per germline. Looking up the rest from reference TRBV2 and TRBJ1-4 gives the full variable domain: EPEVTQTPSHQVTQMGQEVILRCVPISNHLYFYWYRQILGQKVEFLVSFYNNEISEKSEIFDDQFSVERPDGSNFTLKIRSTKLEDSAMYFCASKLTSATNEKLFFGSGTQLSVL.

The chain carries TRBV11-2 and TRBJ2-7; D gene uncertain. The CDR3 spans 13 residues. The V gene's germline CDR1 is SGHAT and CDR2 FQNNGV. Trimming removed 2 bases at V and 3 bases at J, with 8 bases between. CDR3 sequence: CASSLLENYEQYF. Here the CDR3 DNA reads TGTGCCAGCAGCTTATTGGAGAACTACGAGCAGTACTTC.

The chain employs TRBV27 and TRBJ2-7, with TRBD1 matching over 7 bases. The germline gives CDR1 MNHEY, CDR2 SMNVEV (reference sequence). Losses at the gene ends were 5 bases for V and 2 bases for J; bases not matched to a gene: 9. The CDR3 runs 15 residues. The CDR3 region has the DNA TGTGCCAGCAGTCAACCACGGGACAGCCCCTACGAGCAGTACTTC. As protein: CASSQPRDSPYEQYF.

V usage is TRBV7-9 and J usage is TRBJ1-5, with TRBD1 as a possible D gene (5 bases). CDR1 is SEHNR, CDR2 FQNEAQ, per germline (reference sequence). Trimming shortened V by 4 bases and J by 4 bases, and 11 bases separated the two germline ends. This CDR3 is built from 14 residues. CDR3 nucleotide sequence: TGTGCCAGCAGCTCAGGGTCATATAATCAGCCCCAGCATTTT. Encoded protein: CASSSGSYNQPQHF.

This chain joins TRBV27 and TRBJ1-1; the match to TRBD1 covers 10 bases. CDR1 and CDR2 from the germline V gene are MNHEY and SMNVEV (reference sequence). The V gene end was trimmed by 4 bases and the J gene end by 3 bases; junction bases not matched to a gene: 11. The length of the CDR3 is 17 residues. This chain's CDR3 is CASSSHLRQGAHTEAFF. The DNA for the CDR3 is TGTGCCAGCAGTTCCCACCTAAGACAGGGGGCTCACACTGAAGCTTTCTTT.

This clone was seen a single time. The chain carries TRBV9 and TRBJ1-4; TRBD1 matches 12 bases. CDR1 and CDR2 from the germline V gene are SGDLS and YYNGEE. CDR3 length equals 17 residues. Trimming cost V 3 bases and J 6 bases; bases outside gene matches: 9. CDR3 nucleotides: TGTGCCAGCAGCGACCGGGACAGGGGGCTAGGAGATGAAAAACTGTTTTTT. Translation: CASSDRDRGLGDEKLFF.

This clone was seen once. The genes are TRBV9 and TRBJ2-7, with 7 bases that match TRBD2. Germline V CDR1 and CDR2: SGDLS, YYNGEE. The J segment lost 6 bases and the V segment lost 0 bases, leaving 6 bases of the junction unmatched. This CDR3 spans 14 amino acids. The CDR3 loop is CASSVEGRGVEQYF. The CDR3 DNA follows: TGTGCCAGCAGCGTAGAGGGGAGGGGAGTCGAGCAGTACTTC.

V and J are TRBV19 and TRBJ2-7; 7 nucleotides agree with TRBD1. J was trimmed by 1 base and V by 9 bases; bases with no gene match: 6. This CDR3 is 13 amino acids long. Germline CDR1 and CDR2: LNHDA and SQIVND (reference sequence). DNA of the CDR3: TGTGCCAGCACAGGGACAGAGTCCTACGAGCAGTACTTC. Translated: CASTGTESYEQYF.

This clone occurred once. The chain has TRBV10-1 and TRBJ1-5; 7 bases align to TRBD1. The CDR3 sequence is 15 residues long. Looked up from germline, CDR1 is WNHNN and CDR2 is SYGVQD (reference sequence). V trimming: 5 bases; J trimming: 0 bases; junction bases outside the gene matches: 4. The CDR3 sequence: CASSRRGYSNQPQHF. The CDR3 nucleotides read TGCGCCAGCAGTCGCAGGGGGTATAGCAATCAGCCCCAGCATTTT.

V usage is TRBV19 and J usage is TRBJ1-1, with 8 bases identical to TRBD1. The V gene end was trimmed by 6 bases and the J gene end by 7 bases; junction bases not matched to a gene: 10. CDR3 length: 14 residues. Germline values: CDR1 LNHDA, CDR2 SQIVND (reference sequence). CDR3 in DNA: TGTGCCAGTAGGCGACAGGGGTCGGCTTATGAAGCTTTCTTT. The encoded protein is CASRRQGSAYEAFF.

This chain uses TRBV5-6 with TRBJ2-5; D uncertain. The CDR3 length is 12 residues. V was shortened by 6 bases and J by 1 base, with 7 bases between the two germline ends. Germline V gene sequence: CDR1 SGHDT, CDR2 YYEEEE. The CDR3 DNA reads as TGTGCCAGCATGAGCTTCCAAGAGACCCAGTACTTC. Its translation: CASMSFQETQYF.

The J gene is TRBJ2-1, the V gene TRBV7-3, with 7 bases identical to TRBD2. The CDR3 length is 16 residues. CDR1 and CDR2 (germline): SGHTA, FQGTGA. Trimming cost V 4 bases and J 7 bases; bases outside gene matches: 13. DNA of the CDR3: TGTGCCAGCAGCTCCGCAACTCCTAGCGGATGGAATGAGCAGTTCTTC. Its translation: CASSSATPSGWNEQFF.